Each of the 10 T cell receptor beta chains below was sequenced from the same sample in a study of CD8+CD57+ T cells in acquired aplastic anemia. Patients picked for sequencing had shown CD8+CD57+ cell expansion detected by flow cytometry. Genomic DNA acted as the template from which TCR beta VDJ combination and CDR3 sequence profiling were carried out. Each CDR3 protein is one row after TCRdb ran MiXCR on the reads. The data contain approximately 260,000 distinct CDR3 sequences, around 82% of them singletons. The source material was sorted CD4+, CD8+, or CD8+CD57+ T cells (not recorded which) from PBMCs. These receptors were obtained from a human donor with aplastic anemia.

The genes are TRBV20-1 and TRBJ2-7; D is unresolved. CDR3 length: 12 amino acids. Trimming shortened V by 1 base and J by 0 bases, and 4 bases separated the two germline ends. Germline V CDR1 and CDR2: DFQATT, SNEGSKA (reference sequence). The CDR3 DNA reads as TGCAGTGCTAGAGGACCCTCCTACGAGCAGTACTTC. This gives the protein CSARGPSYEQYF.

The chain is built from TRBV5-6 and TRBJ1-1; D gene uncertain. CDR1 is SGHDT, CDR2 YYEEEE, per germline. The CDR3 spans 15 residues. Trimming removed 3 bases from V and 1 base from J, with 13 bases in between. The CDR3 region is CASSCLPAGNTEAFF. The CDR3 nucleotides are TGTGCCAGCAGCTGTCTTCCGGCAGGGAACACTGAAGCTTTCTTT.

As concerns this clonotype: Here the CDR3 omits its conserved ending phenylalanine or tryptophan, so a read error is the likely source. The DNA is omitted, as the CDR3 cannot be located on it reliably, and the CDR3 follows TCRdb's listing. The chain employs TRBV2 and TRBJ1-1; TRBD1, the table's D call, lacks a check against the DNA. Looked up from germline, CDR1 is SNHLY and CDR2 is FYNNEI. The length of the CDR3 is 15 amino acids, counting both ends. CDR3 sequence: CASGEGGTDTQYFGP.

A note on this clonotype: At one boundary the junction diverges from the germline segment, which might be a read error. CDR3 region: CASSQEGRHGQFEQYF. For the CDR3, the DNA is TGCGCCAGCAGTCAAGAGGGGAGACATGGACAGTTCGAGCAGTACTTC. The V call is TRBV2, the J call TRBJ2-7; D may be TRBD1 (6 bases). CDR1 and CDR2 from the germline V gene are SNHLY and FYNNEI. The CDR3 length is 16 residues.

As regards this clonotype: At one end the junction does not follow the germline gene, possibly because of a read error. This chain uses TRBV19 with TRBJ2-7, with 8 bases identical to TRBD1. This CDR3 spans 15 amino acids. Germline lookup yields CDR1 LNHDA and CDR2 SQIVND (reference sequence). The CDR3 reads CASSLETGAIYEQYF. The DNA of the CDR3 is TGCGCCAGCAGCTTGGAGACAGGGGCTATCTACGAGCAGTACTTC.

Worth noting for this clonotype: An end of the junction differs from the germline gene, which may be a read error. The V call is TRBV7-9, the J call TRBJ2-3; D gene unclear. The germline V gene encodes CDR1 SEHNR and CDR2 FQNEAQ (reference sequence). The CDR3 length is 14 residues. This chain's CDR3 is CASSLSVVDTPYFF. As DNA, the CDR3 is TGTGCCAGCAGCTTGAGCGTGGTAGATACGCCGTATTTTTTT.

Notes on this clonotype: Its ends do not fully match the called genes, so a read error is possible. The rearrangement uses TRBV7-3 and TRBJ2-7; 7 positions match TRBD2. Germline V gives CDR1 SGHTA, CDR2 FQGTGA. This CDR3 is 14 amino acids long. CDR3 protein: CASSVGGGGGEPQF. The CDR3 region has the DNA TGTGCCAGCAGTGTTGGCGGTGGGGGGGGAGAGCCGCAGTTC.

The count of this clonotype is one. Mismatch with germline at one junction end may stem from a read error. V is TRBV15 and J is TRBJ1-6; D remains ambiguous. The CDR3 contains 14 residues. Germline V gene sequence: CDR1 LNHNV, CDR2 YYDKDF (reference sequence). In DNA, the CDR3 is TGTGCCACCAGCAGAGACAGCGAGCATGCACCCCAGCACTTC. Protein sequence: CATSRDSEHAPQHF.

This clonotype was detected once. J is TRBJ1-5 and V is TRBV2, with D uncertain. Germline loops: CDR1 SNHLY, CDR2 FYNNEI. The CDR3 runs to 14 residues. The germline V and J ends were trimmed by 6 bases and 3 bases, with 12 bases remaining between them. The CDR3 DNA reads TGTGCCAGCAGCGTGTGGTATACCAATCAGCCCCAGCATTTT. It translates to CASSVWYTNQPQHF.

This clonotype was seen a single time. V usage is TRBV6-4 and J usage is TRBJ2-7, with 7 bases lining up with TRBD2. This CDR3 has 14 residues. Germline-derived CDR1 and CDR2 are MRHNA and SNTAGT. The V segment lost 5 bases and the J segment 3 bases; nucleotides outside the gene matches: 7. CDR3 in amino acids: CASSTSEEDYEQYF. The CDR3 nucleotides are TGTGCCAGCAGTACTAGCGAGGAGGACTACGAGCAGTACTTC.